Below, 4 T cell receptor beta chains from the same sample are listed, as sequenced in a study of shared clonotypes between healthy human individuals. Sequenced by immunoSEQ multiplex PCR; TCRdb stores in-frame clones only, minus some. The sample has approximately 2,000,000 clones, roughly 93% seen once; the top ten hold under 2%. CD45RO-negative CD8 cells positively selected for CCR7 made up the naive population, which excluded terminally differentiated effector memory CD45RA+ cells. Sequenced material: naive CD8+ T cells from PBMCs. These receptors all come from a man in his late teens or twenties in good health. Some clones in this sample may be carry-over from other donors' samples.

This clone was counted only a few times. The V call is TRBV7-6, the J call TRBJ1-4; no reliable D call. V lost 7 bases and J lost 4, with 10 bases in between. The germline V gene encodes CDR1 SGHVS and CDR2 FNYEAQ. The CDR3 loop spans 13 amino acids. CDR3: CASTWIRNEKLFF. Written as DNA, the CDR3 is TGTGCCAGCACTTGGATCCGTAATGAAAAACTGTTTTTT.

The chain couples TRBV9 to TRBJ1-3; no clear D gene. The germline V gene encodes CDR1 SGDLS and CDR2 YYNGEE. The CDR3 sequence is 13 residues long. Trimming removed 3 bases at V and 7 bases at J, with 11 bases between. As DNA, the CDR3 is TGTGCCAGCAGCGACGGAGGGAGGAACACCATATATTTT. Translation gives CASSDGGRNTIYF. The entire variable domain, with the rest obtained from reference TRBV9 and TRBJ1-3, is as follows: DSGVTQTPKHLITATGQRVTLRCSPRSGDLSVYWYQQSLDQGLQFLIQYYNGEERAKGNILERFSAQQFPDLHSELNLSSLELGDSALYFCASSDGGRNTIYFGEGSWLTVV.

V usage is TRBV2 and J usage is TRBJ2-5, with D hard to call. The CDR3 is made up of 13 amino acids. CDR1 is SNHLY, CDR2 FYNNEI, per germline. V lost 3 bases and J lost 5, with 10 bases in between. CDR3 in amino acids: CASSDRYSETQYF. The DNA of the CDR3 is TGTGCCAGCAGTGACCGGTATTCGGAGACCCAGTACTTC. Full variable domain (missing parts from reference TRBV2 and TRBJ2-5): EPEVTQTPSHQVTQMGQEVILRCVPISNHLYFYWYRQILGQKVEFLVSFYNNEISEKSEIFDDQFSVERPDGSNFTLKIRSTKLEDSAMYFCASSDRYSETQYFGPGTRLLVL.

This clone was observed once. This CDR3 is CASSFVKGTDTQYF. The CDR3 DNA is TGTGCCAGCAGTTTCGTGAAAGGCACAGATACGCAGTATTTT. J is TRBJ2-3 and V is TRBV28; D gene uncertain. The germline gives CDR1 MDHEN, CDR2 SYDVKM. This CDR3 has 14 residues. V lost 3 bases to trimming and J lost 1 base, with 8 bases between them.